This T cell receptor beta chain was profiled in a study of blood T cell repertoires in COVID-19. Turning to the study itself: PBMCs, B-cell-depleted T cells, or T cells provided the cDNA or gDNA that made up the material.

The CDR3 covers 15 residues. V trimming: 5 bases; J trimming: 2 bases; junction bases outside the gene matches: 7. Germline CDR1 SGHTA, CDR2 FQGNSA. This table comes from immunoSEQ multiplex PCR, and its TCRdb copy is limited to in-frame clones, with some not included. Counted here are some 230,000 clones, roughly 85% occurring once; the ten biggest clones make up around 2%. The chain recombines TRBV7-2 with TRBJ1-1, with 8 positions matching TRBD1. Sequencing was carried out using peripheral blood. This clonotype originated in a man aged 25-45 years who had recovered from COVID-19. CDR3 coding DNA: TGTGCCAGCAGCCGCCCCCCAGGGGGCAACACTGAAGCTTTCTTT. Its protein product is CASSRPPGGNTEAFF. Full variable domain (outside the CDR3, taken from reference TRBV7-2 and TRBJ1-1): GAGVSQSPSNKVTEKGKDVELRCDPISGHTALYWYRQSLGQGLEFLIYFQGNSAPDKSGLPSDRFSAERTGGSVSTLTIQRTQQEDSAVYLCASSRPPGGNTEAFFGQGTRLTVV.